This T cell receptor beta chain is drawn from a study of T cells in Graves' hyperthyroidism and ophthalmopathy. TCR beta CDR3 sequences were amplified from RNA transcripts. The HTBI set primed first-round TCR CDR3 RT-PCR. A single record per CDR3 protein comes from TCRdb applying MiXCR to the multiplex PCR reads. The sample records 380,000 or so distinct CDR3 sequences, about 14% being singletons. Trimming took off 5 bases at V and 0 bases at J, with 13 bases between the two ends. CDR3 length: 14 amino acids. Germline V gene lookup returns CDR1 GTSNPN and CDR2 SVGIG (reference sequence). This clonotype was detected a few times.

The sequenced material came from blood. The genes are TRBV30 and TRBJ1-1, with a weak D call TRBD1 (6 bases). The TCR originated in a woman in her thirties with Graves' hyperthyroidism. The CDR3 loop reads CAWQGGRVNTEAFF. Here the CDR3 DNA reads TGTGCCTGGCAAGGGGGACGGGTGAACACTGAAGCTTTCTTT. The full variable domain, its missing parts supplied by reference TRBV30 and TRBJ1-1, is SQTIHQWPATLVQPVGSPLSLECTVEGTSNPNLYWYRQAAGRGLQLLFYSVGIGQISSEVPQNLSASRPQDRQFILSSKKLLLSDSGFYLCAWQGGRVNTEAFFGQGTRLTVV.